Listed here are 10 T cell receptor beta chains from one sample, sequenced in a study of T cell repertoires in cytomegalovirus infection. TCRdb re-derived calls from the reads in MiXCR, one entry per CDR3 protein. The table has fewer than 400,000 distinct CDR3 sequences, around 18% seen once. Sequenced material: PBMCs. Receptor source: a human donor in good health (CMV status not recorded). Some clones in this sample may be carry-over from other donors' samples.

This clonotype was seen more than once but under ten times. V is TRBV12-3 or TRBV12-4 and J is TRBJ1-1, with unresolved D. The CDR3 spans 13 residues. Trimming removed 9 bases from V and 1 base from J, with 12 bases in between. As DNA, the CDR3 is TGTGCCAGTAAAAGACCACCGAACACTGAAGCTTTCTTT. Translation gives CASKRPPNTEAFF.

This clonotype was detected many times. The chain uses TRBV6-1 and TRBJ2-5, with 9 positions matching TRBD2. Trimming took 7 bases from V and 6 from J; bases not matched to a gene: 6. Germline CDR1 reads MNHNS; CDR2 reads SASEGT. The CDR3 runs to 13 residues. As DNA, the CDR3 is TGTGCCAGCACTCAGCGGGGGGCTAAGACCCAGTACTTC. It encodes CASTQRGAKTQYF.

The chain recombines TRBV30 with TRBJ1-5, with unresolved D. With 5 bases removed from V and 4 bases from J, the gap between germline ends came to 15 bases. The CDR3 contains 14 residues. CDR1 GTSNPN and CDR2 SVGIG come from the germline V gene (reference sequence). The CDR3, as DNA: TGTGCCTGGGGTCCGGTCGGGTGGAATCAGCCCCAGCATTTT. Protein: CAWGPVGWNQPQHF.

The chain recombines TRBV12-3 or TRBV12-4 with TRBJ1-5; no clear D gene. Between the trimmed V and J ends, which lost 2 bases and 7 bases, there was a span of 9 bases. CDR3 length: 13 residues. CDR3 loop: CASSLRARQPQHF. CDR3 nucleotide sequence: TGTGCCAGCAGTTTACGGGCGCGCCAGCCCCAGCATTTT.

This clonotype was counted many times. The V call is TRBV7-2, the J call TRBJ2-6; tentatively, D is TRBD1 or TRBD2 (5 bases each). Trimming removed 5 bases at V and 3 bases at J, with 14 bases between. This CDR3 contains 16 residues. Germline V CDR1 and CDR2: SGHTA, FQGNSA. CDR3 in amino acids: CASSRGAWGGANVLTF. CDR3 nucleotides: TGTGCCAGCAGCAGAGGGGCGTGGGGTGGGGCCAACGTCCTGACTTTC. The entire variable domain, with the rest obtained from reference TRBV7-2 and TRBJ2-6, is as follows: GAGVSQSPSNKVTEKGKDVELRCDPISGHTALYWYRQSLGQGLEFLIYFQGNSAPDKSGLPSDRFSAERTGGSVSTLTIQRTQQEDSAVYLCASSRGAWGGANVLTFGAGSRLTVL.

In its sample, this clonotype was seen a few times. The J gene is TRBJ2-7, the V gene TRBV12-3 or TRBV12-4; tentatively, D is TRBD1 or TRBD2 (5 bases each). The CDR3 is 13 residues long. The ends were cut back, 5 bases at V and 5 bases at J, with 13 bases in the middle. The CDR3: CASSPGTADEQYF. CDR3 nucleotide sequence: TGTGCCAGCAGTCCAGGGACCGCGGACGAGCAGTACTTC.

This clonotype was counted at least ten times. The rearrangement links TRBV7-2 to TRBJ2-3; 7 bases fit TRBD1. CDR1 and CDR2 from the germline V gene are SGHTA and FQGNSA. This CDR3 region has 13 residues. The trim removed 5 bases at V and 6 bases at J, leaving 5 bases unmatched. The CDR3 DNA reads as TGTGCCAGCAGCAAGGGGGCTCCGGATACGCAGTATTTT. Protein product: CASSKGAPDTQYF.

This clonotype was observed at least ten times. CDR3 in amino acids: CASSPPGLPGTDTQYF. DNA of the CDR3: TGTGCCAGCAGTCCGCCGGGACTTCCGGGCACAGATACGCAGTATTTT. This sequence joins TRBV7-2 and TRBJ2-3; weak D call: TRBD2 (6 bases). Trimming stripped 6 bases from V and 1 base from J, with 17 bases between. In germline, CDR1 is SGHTA, CDR2 FQGNSA. The CDR3 consists of 16 residues.

This chain links TRBV28 with TRBJ1-4; the match to TRBD1 covers 9 bases. Per the germline V gene, CDR1 is MDHEN and CDR2 is SYDVKM. The CDR3 is 15 residues long. Trimming cost V 4 bases and J 1 base; bases outside gene matches: 1. The CDR3 coding sequence is TGTGCCAGCAGTTGGACAGGGGAAACTAATGAAAAACTGTTTTTT. It specifies CASSWTGETNEKLFF.

The V call is TRBV18, the J call TRBJ2-5; D perhaps matches TRBD1 (5 bases). CDR1 is KGHSH, CDR2 LQKENI, per germline. The CDR3 runs 13 residues. V lost 3 bases to trimming and J lost 4 bases, with 9 bases between them. DNA for the CDR3: TGTGCCAGCTCACCTCTCAGGGTAGAGACCCAGTACTTC. It encodes CASSPLRVETQYF.